This TCR beta chain was observed in a study of long-term antiretroviral therapy in people with HIV. Study results and limitations: ART was followed by higher diversity that remained below transplant donor controls. HIV repertoire CDR3 lengths ranged less widely than those of controls.

The study drew at least one pre-ART and at least two post-ART PBMC samples from every donor. Investigators performed immunoSEQ version v3.0 at survey level. The protocol was immunoSEQ multiplex PCR, while the TCRdb copy is restricted to in-frame clones and leaves out a portion. The sample holds some 29,000 clones; 95% to 98% are singletons and the top ten take about 1.9%. Remarks on this clone: Its antigen remains unidentified.

Sequencing used unsorted PBMCs, obtained 7.6 years after starting antiretroviral therapy. The receptor comes from a man aged 25 to 45 with HIV.

CDR3 protein: CASSLVRGYTF. As DNA, the CDR3 is TGTGCCAGCAGCTTAGTACGGGGCTACACCTTC. V and J are TRBV7-2 and TRBJ1-2; D is ambiguous. V shed 1 base and J shed 8 bases, with 5 bases lying between them. The germline V gene has CDR1 SGHTA and CDR2 FQGNSA. The CDR3 is 11 residues long.